The clone carrying this T cell receptor (beta chain) was seen more than once but under ten times. Antigen unknown. V was clipped by 3 bases and J by 3 bases, with 12 bases between them. The CDR3 is 14 amino acids. Germline V gene lookup returns CDR1 GTSNPN and CDR2 SVGIG (reference sequence). The repertoire was sequenced with immunoSEQ multiplex PCR; TCRdb's copy has only in-frame clones and lacks some. The sample carries about 370,000 clones, 75% to 90% recorded once. This sample stems from a study of Ad26.COV2.S vaccination and SARS-CoV-2 variants. Treatment of the sample: roughly 19 received Ad26.COV2.S at low or high dose, single or two shots; five or six received placebo; per-sample allocation not given. Samples were taken on day 63 after the first vaccine or placebo injection. Study-level findings and limits: The analyses of TCR breadth and depth may have understated the size of total T cell responses.

V usage is TRBV30 and J usage is TRBJ1-5, with unresolved D. Sample: peripheral blood, taken in a trial of Ad26.COV2.S vaccine versus placebo. The TCR sequence derives from a person between 18 and 59 years old who received the Ad26.COV2.S COVID-19 vaccine or a placebo. The CDR3 loop reads CAWSAGILNQPQHF. DNA for the CDR3: TGTGCCTGGAGCGCCGGGATCCTCAATCAGCCCCAGCATTTT.